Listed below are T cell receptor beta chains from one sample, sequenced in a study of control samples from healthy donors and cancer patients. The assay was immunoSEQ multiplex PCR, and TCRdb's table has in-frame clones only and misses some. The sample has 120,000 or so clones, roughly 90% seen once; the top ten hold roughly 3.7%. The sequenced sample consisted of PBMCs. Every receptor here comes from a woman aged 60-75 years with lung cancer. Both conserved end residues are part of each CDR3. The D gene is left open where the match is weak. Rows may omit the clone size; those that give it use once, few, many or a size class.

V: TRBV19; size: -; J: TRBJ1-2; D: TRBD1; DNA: TGTGCCAGTAGTATAAAGGACAGGGGGCCTGGCTACACCTTC; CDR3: CASSIKDRGPGYTF
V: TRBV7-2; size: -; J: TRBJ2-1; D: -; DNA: TGTGCCAGCAGTTCTCCGCCGGGGACACATCCCGAGCAGTTCTTC; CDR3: CASSSPPGTHPEQFF
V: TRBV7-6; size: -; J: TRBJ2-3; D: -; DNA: TGTGCCAGCAGCTTGGGGGGTCTAGAGGGCACAGATACGCAGTATTTT; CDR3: CASSLGGLEGTDTQYF
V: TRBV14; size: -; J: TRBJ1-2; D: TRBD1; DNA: TGTGCCAGCAGTCCCGGGACAGACTATGGCTACACCTTC; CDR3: CASSPGTDYGYTF
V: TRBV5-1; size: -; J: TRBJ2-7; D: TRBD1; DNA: TGCGCCAGCAGCGCAGCCGGGACAGGGGGCTACGAGCAGTACTTC; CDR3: CASSAAGTGGYEQYF
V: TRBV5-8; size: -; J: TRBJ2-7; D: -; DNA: TGTGCCAGCAGCAGAAGACAGGCCTACGAGCAGTACTTC; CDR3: CASSRRQAYEQYF
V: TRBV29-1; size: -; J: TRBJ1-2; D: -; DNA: TGCAGCGTTGAACAGGATAACTATGGCTACACCTTC; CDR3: CSVEQDNYGYTF
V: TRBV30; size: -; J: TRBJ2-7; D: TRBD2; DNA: TGTGCCTGGAGTGTGACTAGCGGGTGGTACGAGCAGTACTTC; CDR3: CAWSVTSGWYEQYF
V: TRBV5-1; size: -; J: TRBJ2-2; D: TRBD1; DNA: TGCGCCAGCAGCATGGGACAGGGGGCGAACACCGGGGAGCTGTTTTTT; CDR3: CASSMGQGANTGELFF
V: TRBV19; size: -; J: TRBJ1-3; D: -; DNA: TGTGCCAGTAGTCCCCGAGGAAACACCATATATTTT; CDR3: CASSPRGNTIYF
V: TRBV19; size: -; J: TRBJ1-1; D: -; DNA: TGTGCCAGTAGTAGCCAATTGAACACTGAAGCTTTCTTT; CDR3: CASSSQLNTEAFF
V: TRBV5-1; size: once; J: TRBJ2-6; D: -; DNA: TGCGCCAGCAGCTCGGGACATTGGAGGGGTGGGGCCAACGTCCTGACTTTC; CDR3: CASSSGHWRGGANVLTF
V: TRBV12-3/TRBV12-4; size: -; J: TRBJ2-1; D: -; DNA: TGTGCCAGCAGCCCTAGTAGAAATGAGCAGTTCTTC; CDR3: CASSPSRNEQFF
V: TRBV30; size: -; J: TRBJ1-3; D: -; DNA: TGTGCCTGGAGTGTAATTTTTGGAAACACCATATATTTT; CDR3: CAWSVIFGNTIYF
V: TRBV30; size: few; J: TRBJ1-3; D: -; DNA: TGTGCCTGGGGCGGAGAATGGACAGCCAAAAGGGGGGTCTCTGGAAACACCATATATTTT; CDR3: CAWGGEWTAKRGVSGNTIYF
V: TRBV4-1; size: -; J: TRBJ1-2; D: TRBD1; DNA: TGCGCCAGCAGCCAAGGTCGGACAGGGAGGGTCTATGGCTACACCTTC; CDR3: CASSQGRTGRVYGYTF
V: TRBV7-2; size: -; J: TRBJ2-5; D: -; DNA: TGTGCCAGCAGCCCGTCCTCTCGGGAGACCCAGTACTTC; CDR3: CASSPSSRETQYF
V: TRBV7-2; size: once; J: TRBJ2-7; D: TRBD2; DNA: TGTGCCAGCAGCTTAACGGGTAGCGGGAACTCCTACGAGCAGTACTTC; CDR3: CASSLTGSGNSYEQYF
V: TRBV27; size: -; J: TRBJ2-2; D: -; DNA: TGTGCCAGCAGTCTGAGGCGGGTCCGAAACACCGGGGAGCTGTTTTTT; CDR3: CASSLRRVRNTGELFF
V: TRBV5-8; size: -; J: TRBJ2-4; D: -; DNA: TGTGCCAGCAGCTCACCCCGTCTAGCCAAAAACATTCAGTACTTC; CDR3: CASSSPRLAKNIQYF
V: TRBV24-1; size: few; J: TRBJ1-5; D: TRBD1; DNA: TGTGCCACCAGTGAACTCGACAGGGTCAGCAATCAGCCCCAGCATTTT; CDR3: CATSELDRVSNQPQHF
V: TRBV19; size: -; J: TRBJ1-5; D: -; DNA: TGTGCCAGTACCAAGGCTCGAAATCAGCCCCAGCATTTT; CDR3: CASTKARNQPQHF
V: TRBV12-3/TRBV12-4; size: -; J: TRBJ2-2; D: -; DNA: TGTGCCAGCAGTTTCTCCCAAGAGAAGCTGTTTTTT; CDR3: CASSFSQEKLFF
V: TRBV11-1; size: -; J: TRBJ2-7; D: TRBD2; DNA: TGTGCCAGCAGCTTAACAGCGGGGGTTACCTACGAGCAGTACTTC; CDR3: CASSLTAGVTYEQYF
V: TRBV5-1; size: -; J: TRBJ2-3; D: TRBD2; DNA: TGCGCCAGCAGCTTGGCCGGGACTAGCGGGAACACAGATACGCAGTATTTT; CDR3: CASSLAGTSGNTDTQYF
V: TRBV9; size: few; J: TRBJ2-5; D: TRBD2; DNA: TGTGCCAGCGCAAAGCCCGGACTAGCGGGAGAGACCCAGTACTTC; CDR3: CASAKPGLAGETQYF
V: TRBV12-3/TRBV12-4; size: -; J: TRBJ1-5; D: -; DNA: TGTGCCACGACTCTTGAGGGCAATCAGCCCCAGCATTTT; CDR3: CATTLEGNQPQHF
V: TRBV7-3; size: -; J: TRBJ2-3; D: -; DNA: TGTGCCAGCAGCCGGGGGATACTAGACACAGATACGCAGTATTTT; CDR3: CASSRGILDTDTQYF
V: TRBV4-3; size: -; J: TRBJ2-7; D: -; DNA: TGCGCCAGCAGCCAAGAAGGGAGGATGGGCGAGCAGTACTTC; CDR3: CASSQEGRMGEQYF
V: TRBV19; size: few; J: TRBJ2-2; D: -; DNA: TGTGCCAGTAGCCAGTCTGACAGGAGGACCGGGGAGCTGTTTTTT; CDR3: CASSQSDRRTGELFF
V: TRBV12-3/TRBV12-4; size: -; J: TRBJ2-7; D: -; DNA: TGTGCCAGCAGGGGGGACAACTCCTACGAGCAGTACTTC; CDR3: CASRGDNSYEQYF
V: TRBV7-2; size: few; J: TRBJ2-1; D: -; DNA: TGTGCCAGCAGCTTAGATCCGAGCTCCTACAATGAGCAGTTCTTC; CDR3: CASSLDPSSYNEQFF
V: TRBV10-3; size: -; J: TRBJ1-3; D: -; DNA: TGTGCCACCGCCCTGGTCGGGACGGCGAACACCATATATTTT; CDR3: CATALVGTANTIYF
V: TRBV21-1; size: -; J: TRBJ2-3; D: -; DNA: TGTGCCAGCAGCAAAAAAAGGGAAACCCAGACTCAAAAATGCGCAGATACGCAGTATTTT; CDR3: CASSKKRETQTQKCADTQYF
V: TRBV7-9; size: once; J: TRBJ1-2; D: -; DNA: TGTGCCAGCAGCCCGACGAACTATGGCTACACCTTC; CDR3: CASSPTNYGYTF
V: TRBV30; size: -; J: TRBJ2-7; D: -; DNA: TGTGCCTGGAGTCGGTCTTCCTACGAGCAGTACTTC; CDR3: CAWSRSSYEQYF
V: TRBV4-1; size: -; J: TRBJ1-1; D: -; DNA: TGCGCCAGCAGCCAAGATGGGGCAGGGTACAACACTGAAGCTTTCTTT; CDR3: CASSQDGAGYNTEAFF
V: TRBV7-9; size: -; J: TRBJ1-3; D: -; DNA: TGTGCCAGCAGCGGATGGTCTGGAAACACCATATATTTT; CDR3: CASSGWSGNTIYF
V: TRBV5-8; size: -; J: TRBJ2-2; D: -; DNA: TGTGCCAGCAGCGTACAGGGTCCCGGGGAGCTGTTTTTT; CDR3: CASSVQGPGELFF
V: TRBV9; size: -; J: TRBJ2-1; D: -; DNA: TGTGCCAGCAGCGATCACAGGAGCTCCTACAATGAGCAGTTCTTC; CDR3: CASSDHRSSYNEQFF
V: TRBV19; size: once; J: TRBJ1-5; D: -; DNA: TGTGCCAGTAATGAACAGAGCTATAGCAATCAGCCCCAGCATTTT; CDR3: CASNEQSYSNQPQHF
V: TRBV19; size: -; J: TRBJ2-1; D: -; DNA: TGTGCCAGTAAGGCAGGGTCAAACAATGAGCAGTTCTTC; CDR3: CASKAGSNNEQFF
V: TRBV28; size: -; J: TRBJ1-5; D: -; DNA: TGTGCCAACGGGCGGGGGGGCAATCAGCCCCAGCATTTT; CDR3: CANGRGGNQPQHF
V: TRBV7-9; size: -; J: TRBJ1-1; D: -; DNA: TGTGCCAGCAGCTTAGGGGGCCAGGGAACTGAAGCTTTCTTT; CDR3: CASSLGGQGTEAFF
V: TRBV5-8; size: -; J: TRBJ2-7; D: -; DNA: TGTGCCAGCAGCTTGGGCAAGACCCAACAGCAGTACTTC; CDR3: CASSLGKTQQQYF
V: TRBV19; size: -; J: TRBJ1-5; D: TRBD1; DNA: TGTGCCAGTAGTACCGACAGGGGTGGTCAGCCCCAGCATTTT; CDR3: CASSTDRGGQPQHF
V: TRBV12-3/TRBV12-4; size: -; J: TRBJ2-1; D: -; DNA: TGTGCCAGCAGTTTAAGAAATGAGCAGTTCTTC; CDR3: CASSLRNEQFF
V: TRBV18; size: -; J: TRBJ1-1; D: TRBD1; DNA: TGTGCCAGCTCACCAATCCAGGGGGGATTTGCTTTCTTT; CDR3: CASSPIQGGFAFF